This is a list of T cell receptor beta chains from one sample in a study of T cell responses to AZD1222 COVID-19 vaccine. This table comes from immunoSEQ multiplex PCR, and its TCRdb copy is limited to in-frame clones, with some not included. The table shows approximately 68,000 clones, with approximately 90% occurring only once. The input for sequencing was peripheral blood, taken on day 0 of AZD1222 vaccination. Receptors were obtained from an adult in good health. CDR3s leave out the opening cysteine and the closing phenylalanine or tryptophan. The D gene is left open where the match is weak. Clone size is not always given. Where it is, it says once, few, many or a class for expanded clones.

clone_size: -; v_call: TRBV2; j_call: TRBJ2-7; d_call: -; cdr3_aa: ASSESNYEQY
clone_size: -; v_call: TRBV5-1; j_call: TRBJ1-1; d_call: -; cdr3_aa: ASSLTGMNTEAF
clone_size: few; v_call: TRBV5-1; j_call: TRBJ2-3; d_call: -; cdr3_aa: ASSPGETQNTDTQY
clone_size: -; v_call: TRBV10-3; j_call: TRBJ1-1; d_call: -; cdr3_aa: AISESVPGTEAF
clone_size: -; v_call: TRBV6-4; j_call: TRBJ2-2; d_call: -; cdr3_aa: ASSVIGSGELF
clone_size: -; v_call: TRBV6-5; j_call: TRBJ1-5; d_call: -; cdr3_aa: ASSYSEDQPQH
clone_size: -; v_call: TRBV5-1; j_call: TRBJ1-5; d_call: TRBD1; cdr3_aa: ASSSGQGNQPQH
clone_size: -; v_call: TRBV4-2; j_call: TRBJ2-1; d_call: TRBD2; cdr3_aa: ASSQEGLAGDTYEQF
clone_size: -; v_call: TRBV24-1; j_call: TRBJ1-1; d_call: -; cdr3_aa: ATKGGNTEAF
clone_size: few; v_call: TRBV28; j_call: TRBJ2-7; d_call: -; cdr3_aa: ASSSNLGKY
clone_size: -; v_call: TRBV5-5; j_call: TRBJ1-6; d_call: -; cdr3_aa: ASSRLSRQASYNSPLH
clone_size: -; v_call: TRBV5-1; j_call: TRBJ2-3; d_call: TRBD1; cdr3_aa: ASSTKPGTGGSDTQY
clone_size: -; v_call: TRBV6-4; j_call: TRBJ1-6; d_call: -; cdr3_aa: ASSVRAGINSPLH
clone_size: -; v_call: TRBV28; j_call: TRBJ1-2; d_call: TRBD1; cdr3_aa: ASSTQTGGGYGYT
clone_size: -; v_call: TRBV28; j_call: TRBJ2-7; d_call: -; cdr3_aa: ASSAPHSPYEQY
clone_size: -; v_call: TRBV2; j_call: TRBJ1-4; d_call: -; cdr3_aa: ASSFTGLGEKLF
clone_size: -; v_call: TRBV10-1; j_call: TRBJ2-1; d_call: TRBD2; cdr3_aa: ASSDTSGNEQF
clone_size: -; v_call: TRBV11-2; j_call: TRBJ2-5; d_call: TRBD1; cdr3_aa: ASSLGGLGTGHQETQY
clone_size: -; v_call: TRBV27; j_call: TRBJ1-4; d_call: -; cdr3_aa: ASSEGGGDEKLF
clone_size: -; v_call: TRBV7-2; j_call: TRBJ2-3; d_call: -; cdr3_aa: ASSSPGGGRTDTQY
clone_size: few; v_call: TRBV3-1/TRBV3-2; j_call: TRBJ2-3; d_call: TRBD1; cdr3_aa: ASSQDSGQGTDTQY
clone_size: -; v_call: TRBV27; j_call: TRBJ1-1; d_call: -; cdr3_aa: ASSFLQGKNTEAF
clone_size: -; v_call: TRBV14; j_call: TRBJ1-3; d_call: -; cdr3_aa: ASSQRWGRLGNTIY
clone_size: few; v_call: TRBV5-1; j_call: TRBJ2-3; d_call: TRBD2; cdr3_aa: ASSLSLAESITQY
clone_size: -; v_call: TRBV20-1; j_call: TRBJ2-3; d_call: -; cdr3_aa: SASRKGSDTQY
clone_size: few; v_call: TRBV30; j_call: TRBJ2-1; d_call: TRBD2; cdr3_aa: AWSTGLAANNEQF
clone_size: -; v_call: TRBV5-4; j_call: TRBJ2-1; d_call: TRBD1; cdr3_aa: ASSLGTGTYNEQF
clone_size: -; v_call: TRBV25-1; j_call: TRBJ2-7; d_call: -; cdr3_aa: ASSKVTEQY
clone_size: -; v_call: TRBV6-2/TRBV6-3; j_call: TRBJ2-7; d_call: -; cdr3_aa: ASSPGPSYEQY
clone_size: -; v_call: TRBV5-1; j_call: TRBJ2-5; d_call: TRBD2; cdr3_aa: ASSASGQETQY
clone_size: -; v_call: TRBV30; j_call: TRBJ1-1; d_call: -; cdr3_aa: AWHRRVTEAF
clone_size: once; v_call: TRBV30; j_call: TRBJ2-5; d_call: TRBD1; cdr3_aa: AWSRGRLETQY
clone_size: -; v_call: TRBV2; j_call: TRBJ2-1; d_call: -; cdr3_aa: ASMLQGTNNEQF
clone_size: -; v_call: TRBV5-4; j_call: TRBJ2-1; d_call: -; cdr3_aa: ASSLASGDHNEQF
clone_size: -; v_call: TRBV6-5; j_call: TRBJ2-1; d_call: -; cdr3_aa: ASSYSPTGGEQF
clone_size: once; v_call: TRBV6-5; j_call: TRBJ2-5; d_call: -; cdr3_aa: ASSRSGTQY
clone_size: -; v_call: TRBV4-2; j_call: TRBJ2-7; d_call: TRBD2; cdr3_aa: ASSQDTSGASYEQY
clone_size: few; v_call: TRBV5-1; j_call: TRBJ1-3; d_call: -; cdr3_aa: ASSSGPTSGNTIY
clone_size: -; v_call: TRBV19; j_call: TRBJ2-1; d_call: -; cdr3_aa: ASSIIAGPYNEQF
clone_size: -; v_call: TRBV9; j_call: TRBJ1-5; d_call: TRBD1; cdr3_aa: ASSPGGGNQPQH